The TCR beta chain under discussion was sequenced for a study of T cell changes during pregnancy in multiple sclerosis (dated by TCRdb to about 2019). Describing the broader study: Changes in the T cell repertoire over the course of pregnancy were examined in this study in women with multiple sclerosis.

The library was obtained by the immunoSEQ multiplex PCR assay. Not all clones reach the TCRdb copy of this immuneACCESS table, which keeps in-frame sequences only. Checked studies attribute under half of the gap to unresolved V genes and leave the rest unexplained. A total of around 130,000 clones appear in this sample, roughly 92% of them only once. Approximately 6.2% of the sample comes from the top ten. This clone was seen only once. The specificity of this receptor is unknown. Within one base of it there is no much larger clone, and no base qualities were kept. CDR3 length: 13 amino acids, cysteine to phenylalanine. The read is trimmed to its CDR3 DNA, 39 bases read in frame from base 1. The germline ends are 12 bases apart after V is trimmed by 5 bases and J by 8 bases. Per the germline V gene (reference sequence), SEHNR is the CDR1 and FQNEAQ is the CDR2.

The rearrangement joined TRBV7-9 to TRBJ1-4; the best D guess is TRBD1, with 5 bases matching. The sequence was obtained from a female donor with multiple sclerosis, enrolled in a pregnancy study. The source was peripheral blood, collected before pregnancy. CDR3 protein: CASSRGGSEKLFF. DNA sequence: TGTGCCAGCAGCCGGGGGGGGAGCGAAAAACTGTTTTTT.